A single sample is the source of the 30 T cell receptor beta chains below, sequenced in a study of cytomegalovirus exposure and HLA in healthy donors. It was with 60 Vbeta and 13 Jbeta primers that the PCR ran. Profiling relied on immunoSEQ multiplex PCR, and the TCRdb table lists in-frame clones only, not all of them. The data show about 85,000 clones, with 75% to 90% seen just once and about a third held by the top ten. The material sequenced was PBMCs. The receptors were sampled from a man between 45 and 60 years old in good health and CMV-seropositive.

V usage is TRBV7-8 and J usage is TRBJ2-7; 9 bases match TRBD1. In germline, CDR1 is SGHVS, CDR2 FQNEAQ. V was clipped by 4 bases and J by 0 bases; unmatched bases: 10. This CDR3 spans 17 amino acids. This CDR3 is CASSSGRTGAVSYEQYF. In DNA form, the CDR3 reads TGTGCCAGCAGCTCAGGGCGGACAGGGGCCGTCTCCTACGAGCAGTACTTC.

The chain employs TRBV4-1 and TRBJ2-6; 7 bases fit TRBD1. V shed 1 base, J shed 0 bases, and the junction held 6 bases outside the gene matches. The CDR3 length is 18 residues. Germline CDR1 and CDR2: MGHRA and YSYEKL. The CDR3 protein is CASSQVAAGGSGANVLTF. The CDR3 DNA sequence: TGCGCCAGCAGCCAAGTGGCGGCAGGGGGCTCTGGGGCCAACGTCCTGACTTTC.

The genes are TRBV30 and TRBJ1-2, with D unclear. V lost 6 bases and J 3 bases, leaving 8 bases between the germline ends. This CDR3 spans 11 amino acids. The germline CDR1 and CDR2 sequences are GTSNPN and SVGIG (reference sequence). CDR3 DNA: TGTGCCTGTCCCACGGACTATGGCTACACCTTC. Protein: CACPTDYGYTF.

This sequence joins TRBV5-5 and TRBJ2-2, with D possibly being TRBD2 (6 bases). Germline-derived CDR1 and CDR2 are SGHKS and YYEKEE (reference sequence). The CDR3 runs to 16 residues. V was shortened by 4 bases and J by 4 bases, with 17 bases between the two germline ends. This CDR3 is CASSVTGDLGTGELFF. DNA of the CDR3: TGTGCCAGCAGCGTTACGGGGGACTTAGGCACCGGGGAGCTGTTTTTT.

The genes are TRBV27 and TRBJ2-1; the D gene is possibly TRBD1 (5 bases). The ends were cut back, 2 bases at V and 5 bases at J, with 10 bases in the middle. CDR3 length: 14 amino acids. Germline CDR1 is MNHEY and CDR2 is SMNVEV (reference sequence). The CDR3 protein is CASSLRSGNNEQFF. CDR3 bases: TGTGCCAGCAGTTTAAGGTCAGGGAACAATGAGCAGTTCTTC.

This clone was seen just once. The V call is TRBV5-1, the J call TRBJ2-3, with 7 bases that match TRBD2. This CDR3 comprises 15 residues. Per the germline V gene, CDR1 is SGHRS and CDR2 is YFSETQ. V gave up 5 bases and J gave up 5 bases; unmatched junction bases: 11. The DNA for the CDR3 is TGCGCCAGCAGTCGATCAGGCGGGAGCGGAGATACGCAGTATTTT. Amino acids: CASSRSGGSGDTQYF. Combining the CDR3 with reference TRBV5-1 and TRBJ2-3 gives the whole variable domain KAGVTQTPRYLIKTRGQQVTLSCSPISGHRSVSWYQQTPGQGLQFLFEYFSETQRNKGNFPGRFSGRQFSNSRSEMNVSTLELGDSALYLCASSRSGGSGDTQYFGPGTRLTVL.

In nucleotides, the CDR3 is TGTGCCAGCAGCGTAGAGGAGGGGTGGGCAGATACGCAGTATTTT. Translating it yields CASSVEEGWADTQYF. The chain has TRBV9 and TRBJ2-3, with D possibly being TRBD2 (6 bases). V was cut by 0 bases and J by 4 bases, with 12 bases left in between. The CDR3 has 15 residues. The germline gives CDR1 SGDLS, CDR2 YYNGEE.

This sequence joins TRBV4-2 and TRBJ2-3; 9 positions match TRBD2. This CDR3 is 19 amino acids long. Germline V gene sequence: CDR1 LGHNA, CDR2 YNFKEQ. V trimming: 0 bases; J trimming: 0 bases; junction bases outside the gene matches: 10. The CDR3 DNA is TGTGCCAGCAGCCAAGACGGAGTAGCGGGGGAGTCTAGCACAGATACGCAGTATTTT. Protein: CASSQDGVAGESSTDTQYF.

The rearrangement joins TRBV23-1 to TRBJ1-5, with TRBD1 matching over 10 bases. TRBV23-1 is an ORF; its function is uncertain. This CDR3 has 18 residues. The J segment lost 0 bases and the V segment lost 0 bases, leaving 5 bases of the junction unmatched. CDR3 sequence reads: CASSQSHGTGDSNQPQHF. The CDR3 DNA follows: TGCGCCAGCAGTCAATCTCATGGGACAGGGGATAGCAATCAGCCCCAGCATTTT.

The count of this clone is one. The chain links TRBV29-1 to TRBJ2-7, with 8 bases matching TRBD1. CDR1 and CDR2 (germline): SQVTM, ANQGSEA. This CDR3 has 13 amino acids. The J segment lost 1 base and the V segment lost 5 bases, leaving 4 bases of the junction unmatched. For the CDR3, the DNA is TGCAGCGTTCTCAGACAGGGGTCCTACGAGCAGTACTTC. As protein: CSVLRQGSYEQYF.

The chain recombines TRBV18 with TRBJ2-7; 7 nucleotides align to TRBD1. This CDR3 has 13 amino acids. CDR1 is KGHSH, CDR2 LQKENI, per germline. J gave up 5 bases and V 2 bases, and 3 bases lay outside the gene matches. The CDR3 is CASSPEGADEQYF. For the CDR3, the DNA is TGTGCCAGCTCACCAGAGGGGGCCGACGAGCAGTACTTC.

The chain joins TRBV25-1 to TRBJ1-1, with TRBD1 matching 8 bases. The germline gives CDR1 MGHDK, CDR2 SYGVNS. CDR3 length: 17 residues. V lost 5 bases, J lost 3 bases, and 14 bases stayed unmatched. The CDR3 nucleotides are TGTGCCAGCAGTCCTCACAGGGGGGGGGCCGGGGACACTGAAGCTTTCTTT. Its protein is CASSPHRGGAGDTEAFF.

This clone was seen a few times. The rearrangement joins TRBV4-1 to TRBJ1-1, with 7 positions matching TRBD1. Trimming cost V 0 bases and J 0 bases; bases outside gene matches: 4. Germline-derived CDR1 and CDR2 are MGHRA and YSYEKL. The CDR3 spans 16 residues. CDR3 sequence reads: CASSQDPGQVNTEAFF. CDR3 in DNA: TGCGCCAGCAGCCAAGATCCAGGACAGGTGAACACTGAAGCTTTCTTT.

This chain joins TRBV18 and TRBJ2-7; 8 bases are a match to TRBD1. The CDR3 consists of 15 residues. Germline assignment: CDR1 KGHSH and CDR2 LQKENI. Unmatched junction bases numbered 10, after V lost 6 bases and J lost 3 bases. Here the CDR3 DNA reads TGTGCCAGCTCCCCCGGGACAGGTTTTCACTACGAGCAGTACTTC. It specifies CASSPGTGFHYEQYF.

This clone was detected only a few times. The rearrangement joins TRBV30 to TRBJ2-4, with D possibly TRBD2 on 5 matching bases. Trimming cost V 2 bases and J 0 bases, with 11 bases left between them. Per germline, CDR1 GTSNPN and CDR2 SVGIG (reference sequence). This CDR3 spans 15 amino acids. The CDR3 nucleotides are TGTGCCTGGAGTTTAGAGGGTGTAGCCAAAAACATTCAGTACTTC. It yields the protein CAWSLEGVAKNIQYF. Looking up the rest from reference TRBV30 and TRBJ2-4 gives the full variable domain: SQTIHQWPATLVQPVGSPLSLECTVEGTSNPNLYWYRQAAGRGLQLLFYSVGIGQISSEVPQNLSASRPQDRQFILSSKKLLLSDSGFYLCAWSLEGVAKNIQYFGAGTRLSVL.

The chain has TRBV7-3 and TRBJ2-1, with TRBD2 matching over 13 bases. The CDR3 has 15 amino acids. Looked up from germline, CDR1 is SGHTA and CDR2 is FQGTGA. V was pared by 2 bases and J by 8 bases, with 3 bases of the junction left unmatched. CDR3 sequence (DNA): TGTGCCAGCAGCTTAGGGACTAGCGGGAAGGATGAGCAGTTCTTC. Its protein product is CASSLGTSGKDEQFF.

Of note for this clone: Sequence at one end of the junction differs from germline and may be a read error. The genes are TRBV30 and TRBJ2-7; 12 nucleotides line up with TRBD1. Germline values: CDR1 GTSNPN, CDR2 SVGIG (reference sequence). This CDR3 comprises 16 residues. The DNA for the CDR3 is TGTGCCCGGAGTACCGGGACAGGGGGCTTGTGGGGCGAGCAGTACTTC. Translated, it gives CARSTGTGGLWGEQYF.

The genes are TRBV5-1 and TRBJ2-7, with D possibly matching TRBD1 (5 bases). This CDR3 has 15 amino acids. The V gene's germline CDR1 is SGHRS and CDR2 YFSETQ. Trimming took off 4 bases at V and 0 bases at J, with 14 bases between the two ends. In nucleotides, the CDR3 is TGCGCCAGCAGCCGTACAGGCCGGACCTCCTACGAGCAGTACTTC. Its translation is CASSRTGRTSYEQYF.

The V gene is TRBV2, the J gene TRBJ2-7, with D possibly matching TRBD1 (5 bases). Per the germline V gene, CDR1 is SNHLY and CDR2 is FYNNEI. The CDR3 extends over 14 amino acids. The germline V and J ends were trimmed by 5 bases and 1 base, with 12 bases remaining between them. CDR3 region: CASSIGHQSYEQYF. The DNA of the CDR3 is TGTGCCAGCAGTATAGGACACCAGTCCTACGAGCAGTACTTC.

The gene calls are TRBV12-5 and TRBJ2-1; no definite D call. Germline loops: CDR1 LGHNT, CDR2 FRNRAP. Trimming shortened V by 2 bases and J by 8 bases, and 10 bases separated the two germline ends. The CDR3 has 13 amino acids. DNA of the CDR3: TGTGCTAGTGGTTTGAGTCTTAGTGATGAGCAGTTCTTC. This sequence encodes CASGLSLSDEQFF.

The gene calls are TRBV7-2 and TRBJ1-2; the D gene is possibly TRBD1 (6 bases). CDR3 length: 15 residues. Trimming shortened V by 1 base and J by 4 bases, and 13 bases separated the two germline ends. CDR1 and CDR2 from the germline V gene are SGHTA and FQGNSA. The CDR3 protein is CASSLVGGQSYGYTF. The CDR3 nucleotides are TGTGCCAGCAGCTTAGTGGGTGGACAGAGCTATGGCTACACCTTC.

V is TRBV6-5 and J is TRBJ1-2; TRBD1 agrees at 9 bases. The V gene end was trimmed by 6 bases and the J gene end by 8 bases; junction bases not matched to a gene: 13. This CDR3 contains 15 residues. Germline V CDR1 and CDR2: MNHEY, SVGAGI. In DNA form, the CDR3 reads TGTGCCAGCAGCTCACGCTCGGGACAGGGTGCGGGCTACACCTTC. Encoded protein: CASSSRSGQGAGYTF.

The chain combines TRBV19 with TRBJ1-4, with D tentatively TRBD1 (5 bases). The CDR3 loop spans 14 amino acids. V gave up 3 bases and J gave up 8 bases, with 13 bases separating them. Germline assignment: CDR1 LNHDA and CDR2 SQIVND (reference sequence). The CDR3 loop reads CASSIGGTAEKLFF. CDR3 DNA: TGTGCCAGTAGTATCGGGGGTACGGCGGAAAAACTGTTTTTT.

The V call is TRBV19, the J call TRBJ2-2; TRBD1 matches at 7 bases. The germline gives CDR1 LNHDA, CDR2 SQIVND (reference sequence). This CDR3 is 14 amino acids long. Losses at the gene ends were 10 bases for V and 1 base for J; bases not matched to a gene: 6. This CDR3 reads CATLRDRNTGELFF. The CDR3 DNA sequence: TGTGCCACGCTCCGGGACAGGAACACCGGGGAGCTGTTTTTT.

The rearrangement links TRBV19 to TRBJ2-1, with TRBD2 matching 11 bases. The germline gives CDR1 LNHDA, CDR2 SQIVND (reference sequence). The ends lost 5 bases at V and 3 bases at J; junction bases unmatched: 6. The CDR3 has 16 residues. CDR3 in amino acids: CASSATGLADYNEQFF. The CDR3 nucleotides are TGTGCCAGTAGTGCGACGGGACTAGCGGACTACAATGAGCAGTTCTTC.

CDR3 protein: CASRDSANYGYTF. In nucleotides, the CDR3 is TGTGCCAGCAGAGACAGTGCTAACTATGGCTACACCTTC. The chain uses TRBV25-1 and TRBJ1-2, with TRBD1 as a possible D gene (5 bases). V was pared by 6 bases and J by 0 bases, with 8 bases between. CDR3 size: 13 residues. Looked up from germline, CDR1 is MGHDK and CDR2 is SYGVNS.

About this clone itself: Compared with germline, one end of the junction differs, possibly owing to a read error. CDR3 sequence: CSSSLGHPLSNYGYTF. Written as DNA, the CDR3 is TGTTCCAGCAGCTTAGGACATCCCCTGTCTAACTATGGCTACACCTTC. The rearrangement links TRBV7-9 to TRBJ1-2; D might be TRBD1 (5 bases). CDR1 is SEHNR, CDR2 FQNEAQ, per germline (reference sequence). The CDR3 covers 16 residues. The variable domain in full, with the rest retrieved from reference TRBV7-9 and TRBJ1-2, is DTGVSQNPRHKITKRGQNVTFRCDPISEHNRLYWYRQTLGQGPEFLTYFQNEAQLEKSRLLSDRFSAERPKGSFSTLEIQRTEQGDSAMYLCSSSLGHPLSNYGYTFGSGTRLTVV.

The chain couples TRBV7-6 to TRBJ2-5; TRBD2 might be the D (5 bases). Germline CDR1 is SGHVS and CDR2 is FNYEAQ. Trimming stripped 1 base from V and 2 bases from J, with 14 bases between. This CDR3 is built from 16 residues. CDR3 residues: CASSLGRGGFQETQYF. CDR3 nucleotide sequence: TGTGCCAGCAGCTTAGGTCGGGGTGGATTTCAAGAGACCCAGTACTTC.

This clone was counted a single time. The rearrangement joins TRBV7-6 to TRBJ2-7, with D perhaps TRBD2 (5 bases). The length of the CDR3 is 13 residues. Germline V gene lookup returns CDR1 SGHVS and CDR2 FNYEAQ. Trimming took 5 bases from V and 2 from J, leaving 10 bases between them. CDR3 protein: CASSRDGAYEQYF. The CDR3 DNA is TGTGCCAGCAGCCGTGACGGGGCCTACGAGCAGTACTTC.

The chain recombines TRBV11-3 with TRBJ2-2, with D unresolved. The V gene lost 1 base and the J gene lost 0 bases, with 6 bases spanning the gap. The CDR3 consists of 15 residues. Per the germline V gene, CDR1 is SGHNT and CDR2 is YENEEA. CDR3 in DNA: TGTGCCAGCAGCTTAGGAGTCGCGAACACCGGGGAGCTGTTTTTT. Translation: CASSLGVANTGELFF.